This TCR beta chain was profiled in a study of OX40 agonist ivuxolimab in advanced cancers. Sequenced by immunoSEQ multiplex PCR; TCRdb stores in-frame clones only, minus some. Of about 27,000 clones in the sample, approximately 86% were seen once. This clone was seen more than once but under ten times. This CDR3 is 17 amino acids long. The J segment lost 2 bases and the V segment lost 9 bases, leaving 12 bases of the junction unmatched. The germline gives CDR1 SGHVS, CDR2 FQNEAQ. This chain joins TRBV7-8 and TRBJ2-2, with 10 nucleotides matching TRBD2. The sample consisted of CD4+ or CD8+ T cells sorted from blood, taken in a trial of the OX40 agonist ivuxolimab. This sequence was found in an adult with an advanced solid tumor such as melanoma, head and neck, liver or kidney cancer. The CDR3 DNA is TGTGCCAGTGGTAGGCTAGCGGGGGAGACTAACACCGGGGAGCTGTTTTTT. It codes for CASGRLAGETNTGELFF.